The 18 T cell receptor beta chains below were found in one sample sequenced in a study of blood T cell repertoires in COVID-19. Repertoires were generated with immunoSEQ multiplex PCR, while TCRdb's copy carries only in-frame clones and drops some. The sample includes about 200,000 clones, roughly 83% of them seen just once. The sample consisted of peripheral blood. These receptors all stem from a middle-aged man with acute or convalescent COVID-19.

The V gene is TRBV11-3, the J gene TRBJ1-1; D is uncertain. V was pared by 4 bases and J by 5 bases, with 11 bases between. This CDR3 spans 13 amino acids. Germline CDR1 is SGHNT and CDR2 is YENEEA. CDR3 sequence (DNA): TGTGCCAGCAGCTCCTCCAGGAAAACTGAAGCTTTCTTT. As protein: CASSSSRKTEAFF.

The chain is built from TRBV14 and TRBJ2-7; 8 bases line up with TRBD1. Germline CDR1 reads SGHDN; CDR2 reads FVKESK. V lost 2 bases to trimming and J lost 9 bases; unmatched junction nucleotides: 9. This CDR3 region has 14 residues. Here the CDR3 reads CASSQRTGGTGQYF. Here the CDR3 DNA reads TGTGCCAGCAGCCAAAGAACAGGGGGGACGGGGCAGTACTTC.

There are a few counts of this clone. The rearrangement uses TRBV19 and TRBJ2-1; TRBD2 matches at 9 bases. After removal of 4 bases from V and 0 bases from J, the junction contained 7 bases not matched to a gene. Looked up from germline, CDR1 is LNHDA and CDR2 is SQIVND (reference sequence). The CDR3 has 17 residues. Here the CDR3 DNA reads TGTGCCAGTAGTACGAGCCTTAGCGGGAGCTCCTACAATGAGCAGTTCTTC. It yields the protein CASSTSLSGSSYNEQFF.

The V and J genes are TRBV28 and TRBJ1-2; TRBD1 aligns across 10 bases. This CDR3 region has 13 residues. The trim removed 6 bases at V and 3 bases at J, leaving 1 base unmatched. From germline, CDR1 is MDHEN and CDR2 SYDVKM. The CDR3 sequence: CASRGTGDYGYTF. In DNA form, the CDR3 reads TGTGCCAGCAGAGGGACAGGGGACTATGGCTACACCTTC.

CDR3 residues: CSVQTLGGAPNTEAFF. The CDR3 nucleotides read TGCAGCGTGCAAACCCTAGGGGGGGCTCCGAACACTGAAGCTTTCTTT. The genes are TRBV29-1 and TRBJ1-1; possible D gene TRBD1, 6 bases. Germline CDR1 SQVTM, CDR2 ANQGSEA. With 6 bases removed from V and 1 base from J, the gap between germline ends came to 21 bases. This CDR3 has 16 amino acids.

The J gene is TRBJ1-1, the V gene TRBV5-4, with a weak D call TRBD1 (5 bases). Germline values: CDR1 SGHNT, CDR2 YYREEE (reference sequence). The CDR3 length is 12 residues. The V end was cut by 7 bases, the J end by 2 bases, with 9 bases between. The CDR3 nucleotides read TGTGCCAGCGGGGGGTTTAACACTGAAGCTTTCTTT. As protein: CASGGFNTEAFF.

The CDR3 sequence: CASSLGPATYTF. The CDR3 nucleotides are TGTGCCAGCAGCTTGGGCCCCGCCACCTACACCTTC. This chain joins TRBV7-2 and TRBJ1-2; D gene uncertain. This CDR3 is built from 12 residues. Germline CDR1 SGHTA, CDR2 FQGNSA. Trimming stripped 3 bases from V and 10 bases from J, with 12 bases between.

This chain links TRBV5-8 with TRBJ1-2; the match to TRBD1 covers 8 bases. The CDR3 has 13 residues. With V trimmed by 5 bases and J by 2 bases, 2 bases remained unmatched. Germline V gene data show CDR1 as SGHTS and CDR2 as YDEGEE. CDR3 nucleotides: TGTGCCAGCAGTCGGGACAGGAACTATGGCTACACCTTC. This translates into CASSRDRNYGYTF.

The rearrangement uses TRBV12-3 or TRBV12-4 and TRBJ1-1, with D unresolved. CDR3 length equals 12 residues. The V gene lost 1 base and the J gene lost 7 bases, with 7 bases spanning the gap. CDR3 bases: TGTGCCAGCAGTTTAGGCGGTGGTGAAGCTTTCTTT. As protein: CASSLGGGEAFF.

V usage is TRBV30 and J usage is TRBJ2-3; 10 bases align to TRBD2. The CDR3 spans 16 residues. J gave up 2 bases and V 6 bases, and 11 bases lay outside the gene matches. CDR1 is GTSNPN and CDR2 is SVGIG in the germline V gene (reference sequence). The CDR3 DNA is TGTGCCTGCACAACCGGAGCGGGAGGGCCCACAGATACGCAGTATTTT. It encodes CACTTGAGGPTDTQYF.

The V gene is TRBV30, the J gene TRBJ1-5; 11 bases align to TRBD1. The J segment lost 6 bases and the V segment lost 8 bases, leaving 6 bases of the junction unmatched. CDR3 size: 13 residues. Germline V gene data show CDR1 as GTSNPN and CDR2 as SVGIG (reference sequence). In nucleotides, the CDR3 is TGTGCCCTCGGACAGGGGGCTGCTCAGCCCCAGCATTTT. Translating gives CALGQGAAQPQHF.

The chain uses TRBV27 and TRBJ2-3, with a possible D match to TRBD2 (6 bases). Germline V lookup: CDR1 MNHEY, CDR2 SMNVEV (reference sequence). The CDR3 is 16 residues long. V was pared by 5 bases and J by 7 bases, with 22 bases between. The CDR3 DNA reads as TGTGCCAGCAGTCCACTGACTAGAGTGTCAGTCCATACGCAGTATTTT. Amino acid sequence: CASSPLTRVSVHTQYF.

The chain has TRBV2 and TRBJ1-2, with a tentative D call TRBD1 (5 bases). Germline V gene sequence: CDR1 SNHLY, CDR2 FYNNEI. Trimming stripped 3 bases from V and 3 bases from J, with 14 bases between. The CDR3 consists of 15 residues. The CDR3 loop reads CASSDFGTGDYGYTF. The DNA for the CDR3 is TGTGCCAGCAGTGATTTCGGGACTGGCGACTATGGCTACACCTTC.

The chain joins TRBV6-5 to TRBJ1-4; D uncertain. The V end lost 6 bases, the J end lost 5 bases, and 4 bases lay between the germline ends. Germline-derived CDR1 and CDR2 are MNHEY and SVGAGI. The CDR3 is 11 amino acids. CDR3 DNA sequence: TGTGCCAGCAGGGCAAATGAAAAACTGTTTTTT. Protein sequence: CASRANEKLFF.

The chain employs TRBV7-6 and TRBJ2-3; 7 bases line up with TRBD2. The CDR3 spans 17 residues. Losses at the gene ends were 1 base for V and 4 bases for J; bases not matched to a gene: 11. Per the germline V gene, CDR1 is SGHVS and CDR2 is FNYEAQ. The DNA for the CDR3 is TGTGCCAGCAGCTTAGGGGTCCAGCGGGATATTTCAGATACGCAGTATTTT. This translates into CASSLGVQRDISDTQYF.

CDR3 nucleotides: TGTGCCAGCAGTTCCGGGACAGGGAAGTGGGAGACCCAGTACTTC. It specifies CASSSGTGKWETQYF. This chain joins TRBV3-1 (or the pseudogene TRBV3-2) and TRBJ2-5; TRBD1 matches at 9 bases. V lost 6 bases, J lost 5 bases, and 10 bases stayed unmatched. Germline CDR1 and CDR2: LGHDT and YNNKEL (reference sequence). This CDR3 has 15 amino acids.

The chain uses TRBV3-1 (or the pseudogene TRBV3-2) and TRBJ1-3; D is ambiguous. This CDR3 region has 12 residues. V lost 6 bases and J 3 bases, leaving 6 bases between the germline ends. Germline CDR1 reads LGHDT; CDR2 reads YNNKEL (reference sequence). The CDR3 nucleotides read TGTGCCAGCAGGTCAGGTGGAAACACCATATATTTT. This gives the protein CASRSGGNTIYF.

The V and J genes are TRBV7-9 and TRBJ2-5; 10 bases fit TRBD1. CDR3 size: 15 residues. V gave up 3 bases and J gave up 4 bases; unmatched junction bases: 5. Per germline, CDR1 SEHNR and CDR2 FQNEAQ (reference sequence). CDR3 DNA: TGTGCCAGCAGCTTGAGCCGGGACAGGGGAGAGACCCAGTACTTC. It translates to CASSLSRDRGETQYF. The full variable domain, rest sourced from reference TRBV7-9 and TRBJ2-5, is DTGVSQNPRHKITKRGQNVTFRCDPISEHNRLYWYRQTLGQGPEFLTYFQNEAQLEKSRLLSDRFSAERPKGSFSTLEIQRTEQGDSAMYLCASSLSRDRGETQYFGPGTRLLVL.